The 9 T cell receptor beta chains below come from one sample, sequenced in a study of T cell responses to AZD1222 COVID-19 vaccine. Profiled with immunoSEQ multiplex PCR; TCRdb holds only in-frame clones, not every one. The data show some 130,000 clones, about nine tenths seen once. The sequenced sample was peripheral blood, obtained on day 0 of AZD1222 vaccination. The receptors stem from an adult in good health.

V usage is TRBV5-5 and J usage is TRBJ2-6, with a weak D call TRBD1 (5 bases). The V gene's germline CDR1 is SGHKS and CDR2 YYEKEE (reference sequence). The CDR3 consists of 17 residues. V gave up 4 bases and J gave up 3 bases, with 17 bases separating them. Here the CDR3 reads CASSQESRVNGANVLTF. Written as DNA, the CDR3 is TGTGCCAGCAGCCAGGAGAGCAGGGTAAATGGGGCCAACGTCCTGACTTTC.

For the CDR3, the DNA is TGTGCCAGCAGTTACTCGAAAGGGGGTTCAACCTACGAGCAGTACTTC. Its translation is CASSYSKGGSTYEQYF. The chain couples TRBV6-5 to TRBJ2-7; D may be TRBD1 (6 bases). The CDR3 extends over 16 amino acids. Germline V gene lookup returns CDR1 MNHEY and CDR2 SVGAGI. Trimming took off 0 bases at V and 2 bases at J, with 14 bases between the two ends.

The gene calls are TRBV5-1 and TRBJ2-5; D gene unclear. The CDR3 length is 15 residues. Trimming took off 0 bases at V and 1 base at J, with 10 bases between the two ends. Germline-derived CDR1 and CDR2 are SGHRS and YFSETQ. Written as DNA, the CDR3 is TGCGCCAGCAGCTTGGTTCGTGGACCCCAAGAGACCCAGTACTTC. This translates into CASSLVRGPQETQYF.

The chain recombines TRBV18 with TRBJ2-5; D is uncertain. The germline V gene has CDR1 KGHSH and CDR2 LQKENI. Trimming stripped 6 bases from V and 3 bases from J, with 11 bases between. The CDR3 sequence is 13 residues long. The CDR3 nucleotides read TGTGCCAGCTCCCCCTCTCTGGAAGAGACCCAGTACTTC. Translated: CASSPSLEETQYF.

The chain recombines TRBV5-4 with TRBJ2-7, with 15 bases fitting TRBD2. The CDR3 contains 17 residues. With 3 bases clipped from V and 2 bases from J, the junction kept 6 bases outside the gene matches. The germline V gene encodes CDR1 SGHNT and CDR2 YYREEE (reference sequence). CDR3 in amino acids: CASSSMGLAGGTYEQYF. The DNA of the CDR3 is TGTGCCAGCAGCTCAATGGGACTAGCGGGGGGCACCTACGAGCAGTACTTC.

This chain links TRBV30 with TRBJ1-5; D is unresolved. Germline V gene lookup returns CDR1 GTSNPN and CDR2 SVGIG (reference sequence). Trimming shortened V by 4 bases and J by 0 bases, and 7 bases separated the two germline ends. This CDR3 has 13 residues. The CDR3 DNA sequence: TGTGCCTGGACCCAGAATAGCAATCAGCCCCAGCATTTT. Its protein is CAWTQNSNQPQHF.

V is TRBV11-2 and J is TRBJ2-1; TRBD1 matches at 10 bases. V was pared by 5 bases and J by 6 bases, with 7 bases of the junction left unmatched. Germline V gives CDR1 SGHAT, CDR2 FQNNGV. This CDR3 contains 15 residues. CDR3 sequence (DNA): TGTGCCAGCAGCCCCCTTCGGACAGGGGGCAATGAGCAGTTCTTC. This gives the protein CASSPLRTGGNEQFF.

The chain is built from TRBV7-2 and TRBJ1-5, with D unresolved. V was trimmed by 5 bases and J by 4 bases, leaving 15 bases between them. The CDR3 length is 15 residues. CDR1 and CDR2 from the germline V gene are SGHTA and FQGNSA. This CDR3 is CASSPLRGQNQPQHF. CDR3 DNA: TGTGCCAGCAGCCCCCTCCGGGGTCAAAATCAGCCCCAGCATTTT.

This clone is a singleton in its sample. The rearrangement joins TRBV19 to TRBJ1-4, with D possibly being TRBD1 (5 bases). V gave up 3 bases and J gave up 3 bases, with 17 bases separating them. CDR1 LNHDA and CDR2 SQIVND come from the germline V gene (reference sequence). The CDR3 spans 17 residues. CDR3 region: CASSMGEVRSANEKLFF. In DNA form, the CDR3 reads TGTGCCAGTAGTATGGGGGAAGTGCGATCGGCTAATGAAAAACTGTTTTTT.